The T cell receptor (beta chain) described here comes from a study of shared clonotypes between healthy human individuals. Trimming took off 2 bases at V and 2 bases at J, with 12 bases between the two ends. The CDR3 has 15 residues. Germline loops: CDR1 SGHRS, CDR2 YFSETQ. About 30,000 T cell genomes, or around 180 ng DNA, went into the sorted-subset replicate PCRs. Data came from immunoSEQ multiplex PCR; TCRdb stores just in-frame clones and leaves some out. The top ten clones hold about a quarter of a sample with about 700,000 clones, around 92% of them seen once. Positively selected for CCR7, the CD45RO-negative cells used as naive CD8 cells excluded terminally differentiated effector memory CD45RA+ cells.

This clonotype was sampled from a man aged 25 to 40 in good health. This rearrangement joins TRBV5-1 to TRBJ2-3; D unresolved. Sequenced sample: naive CD8+ T cells sorted from blood. The CDR3 DNA sequence: TGCGCCAGCAGCTTTACGGTTACCCCCACAGATACGCAGTATTTT. Protein sequence: CASSFTVTPTDTQYF. The variable domain in full, completed from reference TRBV5-1 and TRBJ2-3, reads KAGVTQTPRYLIKTRGQQVTLSCSPISGHRSVSWYQQTPGQGLQFLFEYFSETQRNKGNFPGRFSGRQFSNSRSEMNVSTLELGDSALYLCASSFTVTPTDTQYFGPGTRLTVL.